Listed here are 19 T cell receptor beta chains from one sample, sequenced in a study of blood T cells in healthy people across ages (dated by TCRdb to 2014 to 2015). Receptors were amplified or captured by 5' RACE. Sequencer: Illumina HiSeq 2500. A second about 6 to 11 cycle PCR used a sample-barcoded 5' primer and a J-beta primer mix. Clones were called with MiXCR by TCRdb after fastp trimmed the public reads at Q25, and only in-frame beta chains were retained. Every entry covers one CDR3 protein and lists the most common genes and DNA from its rows. The sample data list around 1,700,000 distinct CDR3 sequences, and roughly 27% of these were observed just once. The ten top clones hold 7.7% of the sample. The sequenced material came from blood. Receptor source: a woman aged 25 to 39 in good health.

V and J are TRBV24-1 and TRBJ2-3; the D is unclear. The CDR3 has 15 amino acids. V was trimmed by 3 bases and J by 1 base, leaving 10 bases between them. The germline V gene has CDR1 KGHDR and CDR2 SFDVKD. The DNA for the CDR3 is TGTGCCACCAGTGATCACTCCTCGGGCACAGATACGCAGTATTTT. It is translated as CATSDHSSGTDTQYF.

The V and J genes are TRBV30 and TRBJ1-5, with TRBD1 as a possible D gene (6 bases). CDR3 length equals 12 residues. CDR1 is GTSNPN and CDR2 is SVGIG in the germline V gene (reference sequence). Between the trimmed V and J ends, which lost 4 bases and 10 bases, there was a span of 14 bases. CDR3 residues: CAWKGGGGPQHF. The CDR3 DNA is TGTGCCTGGAAAGGGGGTGGCGGACCCCAGCATTTT.

The CDR3 DNA reads TGTGCCAGCAGCCGCCAGCGGGGTAGCACAGATACGCAGTATTTT. Translated, it gives CASSRQRGSTDTQYF. J is TRBJ2-3 and V is TRBV4-2; the match to TRBD2 covers 7 bases. J was trimmed by 0 bases and V by 4 bases; bases with no gene match: 4. The CDR3 is 15 amino acids. CDR1 is LGHNA and CDR2 is YNFKEQ in the germline V gene.

This clonotype appeared a few times. The chain recombines TRBV6-5 with TRBJ1-1; perhaps TRBD1 as D (6 bases). This CDR3 spans 14 amino acids. CDR1 MNHEY and CDR2 SVGAGI come from the germline V gene. V was shortened by 8 bases and J by 6 bases, with 19 bases between the two germline ends. DNA for the CDR3: TGTGCCAGCTCTTGGCGGGGGCGAGGCCCTGAAGCTTTCTTT. Translated, it gives CASSWRGRGPEAFF.

This clonotype was picked up many times. This sequence joins TRBV5-1 and TRBJ2-7; the D is unclear. The CDR3 covers 17 residues. Germline V lookup: CDR1 SGHRS, CDR2 YFSETQ. V lost 0 bases and J 0 bases, leaving 16 bases between the germline ends. CDR3: CASSLGGSRVLSYEQYF. CDR3 in DNA: TGCGCCAGCAGCTTGGGAGGTTCTAGGGTCCTCTCCTACGAGCAGTACTTC. The full variable domain, rest sourced from reference TRBV5-1 and TRBJ2-7, is KAGVTQTPRYLIKTRGQQVTLSCSPISGHRSVSWYQQTPGQGLQFLFEYFSETQRNKGNFPGRFSGRQFSNSRSEMNVSTLELGDSALYLCASSLGGSRVLSYEQYFGPGTRLTVT.

This chain links TRBV20-1 with TRBJ2-1; 11 bases agree with TRBD2. The J segment lost 7 bases and the V segment lost 3 bases, leaving 14 bases of the junction unmatched. This CDR3 has 17 amino acids. CDR1 DFQATT and CDR2 SNEGSKA come from the germline V gene (reference sequence). CDR3 DNA sequence: TGCAGTGCTAGCAAGATGTTAGCGGGGGGGCCCGGAAATGAGCAGTTCTTC. Translating it yields CSASKMLAGGPGNEQFF.

The rearrangement links TRBV28 to TRBJ1-5; weak D call: TRBD1 (6 bases). The CDR3 covers 15 residues. Trimming cost V 5 bases and J 4 bases, with 15 bases left between them. Germline CDR1 is MDHEN and CDR2 is SYDVKM. CDR3 DNA: TGTGCCAGCAGTACAGGGATAGTTGGGAATCAGCCCCAGCATTTT. Protein sequence: CASSTGIVGNQPQHF.

This clonotype was counted once. The V and J genes are TRBV7-2 and TRBJ2-7, with D possibly matching TRBD2 (6 bases). Germline CDR1 SGHTA, CDR2 FQGNSA. The CDR3 sequence is 16 residues long. Trimming removed 5 bases from V and 0 bases from J, with 17 bases in between. CDR3 nucleotide sequence: TGTGCCAGCAGCCCCCGTGGAGGGTCCTTCTCCTACGAGCAGTACTTC. Protein sequence: CASSPRGGSFSYEQYF.

The chain joins TRBV11-3 to TRBJ1-5, with a weak D call TRBD1 (5 bases). The CDR3 covers 13 residues. V was trimmed by 6 bases and J by 4 bases, leaving 10 bases between them. In germline, CDR1 is SGHNT, CDR2 YENEEA. As DNA, the CDR3 is TGTGCCAGCAGGATAGGACAAAATCAGCCCCAGCATTTT. Translated, it gives CASRIGQNQPQHF.

Points on this clonotype: One end of the junction does not line up with germline, which may come from a read error. The chain combines TRBV6-6 with TRBJ2-2, with 7 bases aligning to TRBD2. Germline V gene data show CDR1 as MNHNY and CDR2 as SVGAGI (reference sequence). The CDR3 totals 15 residues. CDR3: CASRYSGLGVGERFF. In nucleotides, the CDR3 is TGTGCCAGCAGATATAGCGGGTTGGGCGTCGGGGAGCGGTTTTTT.

A few counts support this clonotype. This chain uses TRBV20-1 with TRBJ2-1; 13 nucleotides agree with TRBD2. CDR3 length: 15 residues. Germline assignment: CDR1 DFQATT and CDR2 SNEGSKA (reference sequence). V lost 4 bases to trimming and J lost 7 bases; unmatched junction nucleotides: 7. This chain's CDR3 is CSATYPGLAGNEQFF. CDR3 nucleotide sequence: TGCAGTGCTACATACCCGGGACTAGCGGGGAATGAGCAGTTCTTC.

This clonotype appeared many times. The chain recombines TRBV20-1 with TRBJ2-4; D might be TRBD1 (6 bases). Trimming removed 3 bases from V and 7 bases from J, with 22 bases in between. The germline CDR1 and CDR2 sequences are DFQATT and SNEGSKA (reference sequence). The CDR3 runs to 16 residues. The DNA of the CDR3 is TGCAGTGCTAGGGACGGATTAGAGAAGGGGGACAACATTCAGTACTTC. Protein product: CSARDGLEKGDNIQYF.

This clonotype was counted many times. This sequence joins TRBV20-1 and TRBJ1-6; D uncertain. CDR1 is DFQATT, CDR2 SNEGSKA, per germline (reference sequence). V dropped 1 base and J dropped 4 bases, with 8 bases sitting between them. CDR3 length equals 14 residues. CDR3 amino acids: CSARGTLYNSPLHF. The CDR3 coding sequence is TGCAGTGCTAGAGGGACCTTGTATAATTCACCCCTCCACTTT.

This chain joins TRBV7-2 and TRBJ2-7, with TRBD2 matching 8 bases. The trim removed 5 bases at V and 3 bases at J, leaving 6 bases unmatched. Germline V gives CDR1 SGHTA, CDR2 FQGNSA. This CDR3 contains 14 residues. The CDR3 is CASSPGTRRYEQYF. The DNA for the CDR3 is TGTGCCAGCAGCCCAGGGACTAGACGCTACGAGCAGTACTTC.

The J gene is TRBJ1-3, the V gene TRBV9; weak D call: TRBD1 (6 bases). CDR1 is SGDLS and CDR2 is YYNGEE in the germline V gene. This CDR3 comprises 18 residues. Between the trimmed V and J ends, which lost 0 bases and 2 bases, there was a span of 18 bases. The CDR3 sequence is CASSVEEADRATGNTIYF. The CDR3 DNA reads as TGTGCCAGCAGCGTAGAGGAGGCGGACAGAGCAACTGGAAACACCATATATTTT.

The table lists this clonotype with many counts. V is TRBV20-1 and J is TRBJ2-1; no clear D gene. Between the trimmed V and J ends, which lost 5 bases and 5 bases, there was a span of 4 bases. CDR3 length: 10 amino acids. Germline CDR1 reads DFQATT; CDR2 reads SNEGSKA (reference sequence). Here the CDR3 DNA reads TGCAGTGCTGGTCACAATGAGCAGTTCTTC. Its translation is CSAGHNEQFF.

This clonotype was recorded many times. CDR3 region: CASRGTSADTQYF. The DNA for the CDR3 is TGTGCCAGCAGAGGGACTAGCGCGGATACGCAGTATTTT. The chain links TRBV3-1 to TRBJ2-3; 10 nucleotides match TRBD2. Trimming took 6 bases from V and 6 from J; bases not matched to a gene: 3. Germline assignment: CDR1 LGHDT and CDR2 YNNKEL (reference sequence). The CDR3 is 13 residues long.

This clonotype was seen a handful of times. The J gene is TRBJ2-1, the V gene TRBV12-3 or TRBV12-4, with a possible D match to TRBD2 (5 bases). The CDR3 has 14 amino acids. The V gene lost 5 bases and the J gene lost 4 bases, with 12 bases spanning the gap. CDR3 amino acids: CASSPISVYNEQFF. As DNA, the CDR3 is TGTGCCAGCAGTCCAATTAGCGTTTACAATGAGCAGTTCTTC.

Comment on this clonotype: At one end the junction does not follow the germline gene, possibly because of a read error. The chain uses TRBV11-2 and TRBJ2-1, with 9 bases identical to TRBD1. The CDR3 is 16 amino acids. Germline loops: CDR1 SGHAT, CDR2 FQNNGV. DNA for the CDR3: TGTGCCTGCAGCTCGGGACAGGGAAGGGGGTACAATGAGCAGTGCTTC. This translates into CACSSGQGRGYNEQCF.